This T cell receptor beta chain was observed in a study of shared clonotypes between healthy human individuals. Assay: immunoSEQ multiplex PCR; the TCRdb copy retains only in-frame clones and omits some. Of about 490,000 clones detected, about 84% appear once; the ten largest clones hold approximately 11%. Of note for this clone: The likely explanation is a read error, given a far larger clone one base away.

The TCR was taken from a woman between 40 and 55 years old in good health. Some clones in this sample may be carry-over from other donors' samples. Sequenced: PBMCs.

The CDR3 nucleotides read TGTGCCAGCAGTTTGGAGGGACACAATGAGCAGTTCTTC. Amino acids: CASSLEGHNEQFF. The chain employs TRBV28 and TRBJ2-1, with a weak D call TRBD2 (6 bases). In germline, CDR1 is MDHEN, CDR2 SYDVKM. This CDR3 spans 13 amino acids. Trimming cost V 3 bases and J 5 bases, with 8 bases left between them.